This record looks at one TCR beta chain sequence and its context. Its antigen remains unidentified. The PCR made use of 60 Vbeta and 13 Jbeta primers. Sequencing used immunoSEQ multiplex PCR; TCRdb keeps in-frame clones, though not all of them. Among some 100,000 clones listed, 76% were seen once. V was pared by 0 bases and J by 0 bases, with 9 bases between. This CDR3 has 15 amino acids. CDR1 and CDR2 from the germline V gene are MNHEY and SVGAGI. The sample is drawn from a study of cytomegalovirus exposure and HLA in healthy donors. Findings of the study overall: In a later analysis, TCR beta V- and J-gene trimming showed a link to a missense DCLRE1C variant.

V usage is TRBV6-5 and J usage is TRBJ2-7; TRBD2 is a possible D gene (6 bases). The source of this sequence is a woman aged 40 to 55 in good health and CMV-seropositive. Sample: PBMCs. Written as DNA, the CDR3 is TGTGCCAGCAGTTACTCTGGGGGGAGCTCCTACGAGCAGTACTTC. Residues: CASSYSGGSSYEQYF.